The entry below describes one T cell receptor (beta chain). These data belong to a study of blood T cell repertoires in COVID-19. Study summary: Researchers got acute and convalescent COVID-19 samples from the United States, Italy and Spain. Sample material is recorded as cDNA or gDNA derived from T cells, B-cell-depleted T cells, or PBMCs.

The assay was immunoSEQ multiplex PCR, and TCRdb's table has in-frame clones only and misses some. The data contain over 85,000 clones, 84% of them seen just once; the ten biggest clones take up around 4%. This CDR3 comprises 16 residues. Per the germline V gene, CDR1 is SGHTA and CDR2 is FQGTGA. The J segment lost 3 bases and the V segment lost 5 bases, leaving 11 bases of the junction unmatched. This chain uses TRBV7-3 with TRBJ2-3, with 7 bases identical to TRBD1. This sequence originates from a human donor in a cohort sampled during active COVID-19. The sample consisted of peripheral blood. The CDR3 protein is CASSTTGRGRTDTQYF. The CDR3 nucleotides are TGTGCCAGCAGCACCACGGGCAGGGGGAGAACAGATACGCAGTATTTT.